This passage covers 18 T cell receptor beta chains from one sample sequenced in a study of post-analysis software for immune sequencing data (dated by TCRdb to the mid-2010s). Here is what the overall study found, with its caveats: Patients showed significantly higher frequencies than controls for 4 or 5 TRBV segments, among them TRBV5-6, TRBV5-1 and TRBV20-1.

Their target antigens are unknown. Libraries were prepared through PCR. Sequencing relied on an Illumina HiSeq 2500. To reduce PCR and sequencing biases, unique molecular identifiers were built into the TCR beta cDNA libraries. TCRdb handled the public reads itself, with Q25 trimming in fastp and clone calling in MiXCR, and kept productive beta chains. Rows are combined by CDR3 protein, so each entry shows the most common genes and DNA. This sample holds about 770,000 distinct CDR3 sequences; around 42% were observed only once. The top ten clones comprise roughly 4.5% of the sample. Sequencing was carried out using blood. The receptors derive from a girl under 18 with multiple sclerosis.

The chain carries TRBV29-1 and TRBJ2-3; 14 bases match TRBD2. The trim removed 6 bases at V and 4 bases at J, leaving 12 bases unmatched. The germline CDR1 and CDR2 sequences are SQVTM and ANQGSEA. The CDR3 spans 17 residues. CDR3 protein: CSVRTKGLAGDPDTQYF. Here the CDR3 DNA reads TGCAGCGTCCGCACTAAGGGACTAGCGGGAGACCCAGATACGCAGTATTTT.

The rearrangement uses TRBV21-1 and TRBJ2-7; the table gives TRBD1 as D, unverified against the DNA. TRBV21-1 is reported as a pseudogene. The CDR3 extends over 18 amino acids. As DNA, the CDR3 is TGTGCCAGCAGCAAATGGCGGGCCCGGGACAGGGTGTACTACGAGCAGTACTTC. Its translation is CASSKWRARDRVYYEQYF.

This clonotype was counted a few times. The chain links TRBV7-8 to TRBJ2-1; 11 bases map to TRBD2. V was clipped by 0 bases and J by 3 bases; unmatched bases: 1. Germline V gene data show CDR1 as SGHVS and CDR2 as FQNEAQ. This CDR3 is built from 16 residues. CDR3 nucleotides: TGTGCCAGCAGCTTAGCCGGGACTAGCGGCTACAATGAGCAGTTCTTC. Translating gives CASSLAGTSGYNEQFF.

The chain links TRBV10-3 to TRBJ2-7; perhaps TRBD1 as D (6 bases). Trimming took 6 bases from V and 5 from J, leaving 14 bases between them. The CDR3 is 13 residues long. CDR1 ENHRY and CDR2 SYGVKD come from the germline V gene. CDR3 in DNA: TGTGCCATCAGAAACAGGGTTTTGGACGAGCAGTACTTC. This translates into CAIRNRVLDEQYF.

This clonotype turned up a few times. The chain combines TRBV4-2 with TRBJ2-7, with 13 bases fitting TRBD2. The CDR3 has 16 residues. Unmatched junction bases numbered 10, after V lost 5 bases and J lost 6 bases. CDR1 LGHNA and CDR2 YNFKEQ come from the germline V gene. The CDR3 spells CASSRLAGGPGGEQYF. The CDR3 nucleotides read TGTGCCAGCAGCAGACTAGCGGGAGGTCCCGGAGGCGAGCAGTACTTC.

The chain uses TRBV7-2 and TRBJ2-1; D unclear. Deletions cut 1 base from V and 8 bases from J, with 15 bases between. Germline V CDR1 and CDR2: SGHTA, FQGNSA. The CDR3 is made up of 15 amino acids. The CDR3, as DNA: TGTGCCAGCAGCTTAGAATTCAGGAAATACGATGAGCAGTTCTTC. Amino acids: CASSLEFRKYDEQFF.

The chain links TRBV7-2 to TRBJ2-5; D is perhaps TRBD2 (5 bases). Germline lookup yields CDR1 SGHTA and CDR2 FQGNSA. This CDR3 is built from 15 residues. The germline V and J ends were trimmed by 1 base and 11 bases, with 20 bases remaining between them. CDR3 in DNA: TGTGCCAGCAGCTTAGGTGCGGGCCTAACTAGGGAGCAGTACTTC. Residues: CASSLGAGLTREQYF. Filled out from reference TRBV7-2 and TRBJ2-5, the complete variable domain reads GAGVSQSPSNKVTEKGKDVELRCDPISGHTALYWYRQSLGQGLEFLIYFQGNSAPDKSGLPSDRFSAERTGGSVSTLTIQRTQQEDSAVYLCASSLGAGLTREQYFGPGTRLLVL.

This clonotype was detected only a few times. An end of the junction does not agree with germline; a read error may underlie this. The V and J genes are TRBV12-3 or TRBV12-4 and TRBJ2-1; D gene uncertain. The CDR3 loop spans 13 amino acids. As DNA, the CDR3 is TGTGCCAGCACGCCCGAGACCTACAATGATCAGTTCTTC. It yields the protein CASTPETYNDQFF.

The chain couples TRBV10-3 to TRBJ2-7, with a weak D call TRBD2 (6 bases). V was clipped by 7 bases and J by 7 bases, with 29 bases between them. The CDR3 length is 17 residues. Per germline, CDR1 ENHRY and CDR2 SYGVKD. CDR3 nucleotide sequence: TGTGCCATCAAACACGGTGAAACTGGGTGGGGAAGCGGGGAGCAGTACTTC. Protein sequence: CAIKHGETGWGSGEQYF.

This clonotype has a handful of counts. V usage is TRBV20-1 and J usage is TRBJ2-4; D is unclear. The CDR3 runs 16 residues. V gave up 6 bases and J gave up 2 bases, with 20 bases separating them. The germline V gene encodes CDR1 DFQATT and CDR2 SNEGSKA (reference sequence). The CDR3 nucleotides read TGCAGTGCCCCCTTTTTTGGCGGCAGAACCAAAAACATTCAGTACTTC. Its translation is CSAPFFGGRTKNIQYF.

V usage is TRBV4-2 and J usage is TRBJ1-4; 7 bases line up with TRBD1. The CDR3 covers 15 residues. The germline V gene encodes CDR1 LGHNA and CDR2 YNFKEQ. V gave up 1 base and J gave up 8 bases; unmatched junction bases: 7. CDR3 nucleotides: TGTGCCAGCAGCCAAGCGAACAGGGGTGCCGAAAAACTGTTTTTT. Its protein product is CASSQANRGAEKLFF.

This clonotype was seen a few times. The CDR3 protein is CSARDRGTGPYEQYF. The CDR3 nucleotides are TGCAGTGCTAGAGATCGCGGGACAGGCCCCTACGAGCAGTACTTC. This chain links TRBV20-1 with TRBJ2-7, with 8 bases that match TRBD1. V shed 0 bases and J 2 bases; nucleotides not matched to a gene: 6. This CDR3 is 15 amino acids long. CDR1 DFQATT and CDR2 SNEGSKA come from the germline V gene (reference sequence).

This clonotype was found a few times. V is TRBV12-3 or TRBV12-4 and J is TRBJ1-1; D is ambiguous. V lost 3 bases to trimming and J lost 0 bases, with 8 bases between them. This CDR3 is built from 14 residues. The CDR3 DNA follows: TGTGCCAGCAGTTTGGGTCACATGAACACTGAAGCTTTCTTT. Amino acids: CASSLGHMNTEAFF.

Here the CDR3 reads CASSFVGFHQPQHF. CDR3 in DNA: TGTGCCAGCAGCTTTGTAGGTTTCCACCAGCCCCAGCATTTT. The genes are TRBV7-9 and TRBJ1-5; no clear D. CDR1 is SEHNR and CDR2 is FQNEAQ in the germline V gene (reference sequence). Trimming took off 3 bases at V and 7 bases at J, with 13 bases between the two ends. There are 14 residues in the CDR3.

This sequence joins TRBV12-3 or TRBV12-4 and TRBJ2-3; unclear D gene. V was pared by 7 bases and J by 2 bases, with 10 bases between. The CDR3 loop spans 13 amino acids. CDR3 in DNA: TGTGCCAGCACTGACGCCTTCACAGATACGCAGTATTTT. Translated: CASTDAFTDTQYF.

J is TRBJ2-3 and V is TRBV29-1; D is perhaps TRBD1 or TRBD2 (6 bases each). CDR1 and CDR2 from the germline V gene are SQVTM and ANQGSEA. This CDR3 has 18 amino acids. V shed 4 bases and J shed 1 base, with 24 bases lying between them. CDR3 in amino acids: CSVGGRSPRTAGTDTQYF. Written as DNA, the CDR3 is TGCAGCGTTGGAGGGAGGTCCCCTAGGACAGCAGGCACAGATACGCAGTATTTT.

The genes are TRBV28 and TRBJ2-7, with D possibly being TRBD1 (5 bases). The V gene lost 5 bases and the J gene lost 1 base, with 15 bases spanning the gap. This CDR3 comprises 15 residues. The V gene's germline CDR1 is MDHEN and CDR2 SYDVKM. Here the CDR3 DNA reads TGTGCCAGCAGTCCGGACACCCAAAGGTCCTACGAGCAGTACTTC. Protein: CASSPDTQRSYEQYF.

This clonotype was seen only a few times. The CDR3 loop reads CASSQGGSGYNEQFF. The CDR3 DNA follows: TGCGCCAGCAGCCAGGGGGGAAGCGGCTACAATGAGCAGTTCTTC. The V gene is TRBV5-1, the J gene TRBJ2-1, with D possibly TRBD1 on 7 matching bases. The germline CDR1 and CDR2 sequences are SGHRS and YFSETQ. Trimming pared 4 bases from V and 3 bases from J, leaving 14 bases between. This CDR3 is 15 amino acids long.